A selection of T cell receptor beta chains follows, all from one sample in a study of T-cell reconstitution after alpha-beta-depleted transplantation in children. MiXCR, applied by TCRdb to the PCR reads, yields one record per CDR3 protein. The sample contains 280,000 or so distinct CDR3 sequences, around a tenth of which appear only once. The sequencing used peripheral blood, collected 180 days after TCRalphabeta/CD19-depleted stem cell transplant. The receptor set was obtained from a male patient aged 2 to 10 who had a stem cell transplant for chronic granulomatous disease, so the T cells may come from the graft donor. The CDR3 runs from the conserved cysteine through the conserved F or W. A D gene is named only where the DNA matches it firmly. Some rows mark clone size as missing; the rest say once, few, many or name a class of expanded clone.

DNA,CDR3,size,V,D,J
TGTGCCAGCAGAAATAAACTCGGACAGGAAGCTTTCTTT,CASRNKLGQEAFF,many,TRBV12-3/TRBV12-4,-,TRBJ1-1
TGTGCCAGCAGGCCTAGGGGGATCTACGAGCAGTACTTC,CASRPRGIYEQYF,many,TRBV27,-,TRBJ2-7
TGTGCCAGCAGTTTTCCGGTTAATCAGCCCCAGCATTTT,CASSFPVNQPQHF,many,TRBV12-3/TRBV12-4,-,TRBJ1-5
TGTGCCACCAGTTTAATAAGCGGGAGAGCAGATGCGCAGTATTTT,CATSLISGRADAQYF,-,TRBV28,TRBD2,TRBJ2-3
TGTGCCAGCAGCCATAGGGTGGGTCGGCTAGCGGGACCCTCCCTCAGCTCCTACAATGAGCAGTTCTTC,CASSHRVGRLAGPSLSSYNEQFF,-,TRBV4-2,TRBD2,TRBJ2-1
TGCAGTGCTCCTGACAGGGGTGCCAAAAACATTCAGTACTTC,CSAPDRGAKNIQYF,many,TRBV20-1,TRBD1,TRBJ2-4
TGTGCCAGCAGTTTATGGAGGACTAGCGGCCTCTACAATGAGCAGTTCTTC,CASSLWRTSGLYNEQFF,many,TRBV28,TRBD2,TRBJ2-1
TGTGCCAGCAGCCGAAGACTAGCGGGGGCGCGAGATACGCAGTATTTT,CASSRRLAGARDTQYF,many,TRBV7-2,TRBD2,TRBJ2-3
TGTGCCAGCAGACGACAGGGGGCCGAGGTCTATCAGCCCCAGCATTTT,CASRRQGAEVYQPQHF,few,TRBV6-2/TRBV6-3,TRBD1,TRBJ1-5
TGTGCCAGCAGCCAAGAGTTGAGGGGCGGCACAGATACGCAGTATTTT,CASSQELRGGTDTQYF,many,TRBV14,-,TRBJ2-3
TGCAGTGCCCGTAGGGGGGGTAATGAAAAACTGTTTTTT,CSARRGGNEKLFF,many,TRBV20-1,-,TRBJ1-4
TGTGCCAGCAGCTTTACCGGACAGGGTGAAAAACTGTTTTTT,CASSFTGQGEKLFF,many,TRBV7-2,TRBD1,TRBJ1-4
TGTGCCAGCACCTCAGCCCTGGGGCGCGCAGCTGGAAACACCATATATTTT,CASTSALGRAAGNTIYF,many,TRBV2,-,TRBJ1-3
TGCAGCGTTTGTCGGACTAGCGGGAGTAGTGAGCAGTTCTTC,CSVCRTSGSSEQFF,many,TRBV29-1,TRBD2,TRBJ2-1
TGCAGTGCTGGCGGACAAGCGGGGGAGACCCAGTACTTC,CSAGGQAGETQYF,many,TRBV20-1,TRBD2,TRBJ2-5
TGTGCCAGCAGTTTACAGGAAAGGGTTGAGCAGTTCTTC,CASSLQERVEQFF,-,TRBV28,-,TRBJ2-1
TGTGCCAGCTCACCAATCAACATGGGCAGGAACTTCGGCGGTAGGGGCTACACCTTC,CASSPINMGRNFGGRGYTF,-,TRBV18,-,TRBJ1-2
TGTGCCAGCAGCTTCGCGTCAGGGAAACTCCCCCGATTTTCAGTTTACGAGCAGTACTTC,CASSFASGKLPRFSVYEQYF,few,TRBV7-2,-,TRBJ2-7
TGTGCCAGCAGCTCCAGGGGACTAGCGGCCTCTGGGGCCAACGTCCTGACTTTC,CASSSRGLAASGANVLTF,many,TRBV11-1,TRBD2,TRBJ2-6
TGTGCCAGCAGCCGCTTTGGGAGGGGGCACTATGGCTACACCTTC,CASSRFGRGHYGYTF,many,TRBV12-3/TRBV12-4,TRBD1,TRBJ1-2
TGCAGTGCTAATCCTAGCGGGAGGTCCTACAATGAGCAGTTCTTC,CSANPSGRSYNEQFF,-,TRBV20-1,TRBD2,TRBJ2-1
TGTGCCAGCGCTCGACTGGTAAGCCATGAGCAGTTCTTC,CASARLVSHEQFF,many,TRBV12-3/TRBV12-4,-,TRBJ2-1
TGCAGTGCTTGGACTAGCGGGAGGTACGAGCAGTACTTC,CSAWTSGRYEQYF,many,TRBV20-1,TRBD2,TRBJ2-7
TGTGCCAGCAGTCAACAGGAATTGAACAGCAATCAGCCCCAGCATTTT,CASSQQELNSNQPQHF,many,TRBV12-3/TRBV12-4,-,TRBJ1-5
TGTGCCAGCAGTGAACGGTTGGGCGGGGGGGCTCCGGCTACGCAGTATTTT,CASSERLGGGAPATQYF,many,TRBV6-1,TRBD2,TRBJ2-3
TGCGCCAGCAGCTTGGGACTCCCGGGACTAGCGGGAGGGCCGCCTTACAATGAGCAGTTCTTC,CASSLGLPGLAGGPPYNEQFF,many,TRBV5-1,TRBD2,TRBJ2-1
TGTGCCAGCAGTTTAATCCAGGCAACTAATGAAAAACTGTTTTTT,CASSLIQATNEKLFF,many,TRBV28,-,TRBJ1-4
TGTGCCAGCAGTAGCTCACTAGCGGAAAAAGGTAATGAGCAGTTCTTC,CASSSSLAEKGNEQFF,many,TRBV28,TRBD2,TRBJ2-1
TGCGCCAGCAGCTTGGTCGGGGGACTAGCCCATGAGCAGTTCTTC,CASSLVGGLAHEQFF,many,TRBV5-1,TRBD2,TRBJ2-1
TGTGCCAGCTTCTCGGGGGCTGGCTATGGCTACACCTTC,CASFSGAGYGYTF,few,TRBV2,-,TRBJ1-2
TGTGCCAGCAGCGGATTGGGCCCCCAGCATTTT,CASSGLGPQHF,many,TRBV7-8,-,TRBJ1-5
TGTGCCAGTATTAGGACAGGCATGGTTGAAGCTTTCTTT,CASIRTGMVEAFF,few,TRBV19,TRBD1,TRBJ1-1
TGTGCCAGTAGTAGAACAGTCACTAACTACGAGCAGTACTTC,CASSRTVTNYEQYF,many,TRBV19,-,TRBJ2-7
TGCAGCGTTGAAGTGGGCCCCGGACTGAGGGAGCAGTACTTC,CSVEVGPGLREQYF,many,TRBV29-1,-,TRBJ2-7
TGTGCCAGCAGCTATCACGACCTAGGGGAGCAGTACTTC,CASSYHDLGEQYF,many,TRBV5-6,-,TRBJ2-7
TGCGCCAGCAGCTCCTGGACAGGGGAAGGCGAGCAGTACTTC,CASSSWTGEGEQYF,many,TRBV5-1,TRBD1,TRBJ2-7
TGTGCCAGCAGGGGACAGGCCGACTACGAGCAGTACTTC,CASRGQADYEQYF,many,TRBV25-1,TRBD1,TRBJ2-7
TGTGCCACCGCCTACGGACAAGAGACCCAGTACTTC,CATAYGQETQYF,many,TRBV12-3/TRBV12-4,-,TRBJ2-5
TGTGCCAGCAGCTTAACTCAGGCCACCGGGGAGCTGTTTTTT,CASSLTQATGELFF,many,TRBV7-9,-,TRBJ2-2
TGCGCCAGCAGTGAGGTTAGCGGGAGCTCCTACAATGAGCAGTTCTTC,CASSEVSGSSYNEQFF,many,TRBV10-2,TRBD2,TRBJ2-1
TGCAGTGCTAGAAGGTATACCAGCACAGATACGCAGTATTTT,CSARRYTSTDTQYF,many,TRBV20-1,-,TRBJ2-3
TGCAGCGTTGAAGATGACAGGCCCCCCTACAATGAGCAGTTCTTC,CSVEDDRPPYNEQFF,many,TRBV29-1,-,TRBJ2-1
TGTGCCAGCAGCTTTCATCATAGCGGGAGGGCCAGGGACGAAGAAGAGACCCAGTACTTC,CASSFHHSGRARDEEETQYF,many,TRBV13,TRBD2,TRBJ2-5
TGTGCCAGCAGCTTAAAGGGAACGGGGAACACCGGGGAGCTGTTTTTT,CASSLKGTGNTGELFF,many,TRBV7-2,-,TRBJ2-2
TGTGCCAGCGGGCGGGACGCCTCCTACGAGCAGTACTTC,CASGRDASYEQYF,many,TRBV27,-,TRBJ2-7
TGTGCCAGCAGCGACAGGGTAGGGCGTCAGCCCCAGCATTTT,CASSDRVGRQPQHF,many,TRBV12-3/TRBV12-4,TRBD1,TRBJ1-5
TGTGCCAGCAGCGTTTCTCCGGGCAATGAGCAGTTCTTC,CASSVSPGNEQFF,many,TRBV9,-,TRBJ2-1
TGCAGTGCCGCTACAGGGTCGATCGCCGGGGAGCTGTTTTTT,CSAATGSIAGELFF,many,TRBV20-1,-,TRBJ2-2
TGCGCCAGCAGCCAAGTCCGACAGGATTACTACGAGCAGTACTTC,CASSQVRQDYYEQYF,many,TRBV4-1,-,TRBJ2-7
TGTGCCAGCAGCTACCAGACTAGCGGGAGGATCTTCTACGAGCAGTACTTC,CASSYQTSGRIFYEQYF,many,TRBV7-9,TRBD2,TRBJ2-7
TGTGCCAGCAGTTTAGGGCGGGTGATAGCGGGAGACGAAAGCTCCTACAATGAGCAGTTCTTC,CASSLGRVIAGDESSYNEQFF,many,TRBV12-3/TRBV12-4,TRBD2,TRBJ2-1
TGTGCCAGCACCTTGGGGGGGCACAGTCAGCCCCAGCATTTT,CASTLGGHSQPQHF,few,TRBV6-2/TRBV6-3,-,TRBJ1-5
TGCGCCAGCAGCTTGGAGGGGGGCGTAGCCAAAAACATTCAGTACTTC,CASSLEGGVAKNIQYF,few,TRBV5-1,-,TRBJ2-4
TGCAGTGCTAGGGCCAGGGGTAACTATGGCTACACCTTC,CSARARGNYGYTF,many,TRBV20-1,-,TRBJ1-2
TGTGCCTGCTGTTTTTTTGGGAAGCTGGGAACAGCTCAGAAAGAGACCCAGTACTTC,CACCFFGKLGTAQKETQYF,-,TRBV12-3/TRBV12-4,-,TRBJ2-5